One sample yielded the 13 T cell receptor beta chains listed below, sequenced in a study of shared clonotypes between healthy human individuals. Measured with immunoSEQ multiplex PCR; TCRdb has only the in-frame clones, and not every one. The profile shows some 1,100,000 clones, 70% to 80% of them singletons. Sequenced input: memory CD4+ T cells from PBMCs. Documented subset: CD45RA-negative fraction. Receptor source: a man aged 18-30 years in good health. Some clones in this sample may be carry-over from other donors' samples.

In DNA, the CDR3 is TGTGCCACCCTTCTTCCAGAGGGGGCCGGGCAGCCCCAGCATTTT. Protein product: CATLLPEGAGQPQHF. This chain links TRBV15 with TRBJ1-5, with TRBD1 matching over 7 bases. Germline CDR1 and CDR2: LNHNV and YYDKDF (reference sequence). The CDR3 extends over 15 amino acids. Unmatched junction bases numbered 14, after V lost 8 bases and J lost 7 bases.

The chain has TRBV7-2 and TRBJ2-1; 7 bases agree with TRBD2. CDR1 and CDR2 (germline): SGHTA, FQGNSA. The CDR3 is 17 amino acids. The V and J ends lost 5 bases and 4 bases, in that order; junction bases with no gene match: 14. The CDR3 here is CASSLTTSPRLYNEQFF. CDR3 sequence (DNA): TGTGCCAGCAGCCTTACGACTAGCCCCCGATTATACAATGAGCAGTTCTTC.

The chain combines TRBV5-1 with TRBJ2-2, with 7 bases aligning to TRBD1. The V segment lost 5 bases and the J segment 3 bases; nucleotides outside the gene matches: 7. The CDR3 spans 15 residues. Looked up from germline, CDR1 is SGHRS and CDR2 is YFSETQ. CDR3 in DNA: TGCGCCAGCAGGCCCGGGACAGCCTACACCGGGGAGCTGTTTTTT. It codes for CASRPGTAYTGELFF.

The chain combines TRBV7-7 with TRBJ2-2; D might be TRBD2 (6 bases). This CDR3 has 14 residues. CDR1 and CDR2 (germline): SSHAT, FNYEAQ (reference sequence). Deletions cut 1 base from V and 6 bases from J, with 9 bases between. This CDR3 reads CASSLDGSAGELFF. The DNA of the CDR3 is TGTGCCAGCAGCTTAGACGGGAGCGCCGGGGAGCTGTTTTTT.

The CDR3 sequence: CASSPQGPAGNEQFF. In nucleotides, the CDR3 is TGTGCCAGCAGCCCCCAGGGACCAGCGGGCAATGAGCAGTTCTTC. The chain uses TRBV7-3 and TRBJ2-1; weak D call: TRBD2 (6 bases). This CDR3 spans 15 amino acids. CDR1 SGHTA and CDR2 FQGTGA come from the germline V gene. V lost 5 bases, J lost 6 bases, and 17 bases lay in between.

The genes are TRBV11-2 and TRBJ2-5, with TRBD1 as a possible D gene (5 bases). Germline V gene lookup returns CDR1 SGHAT and CDR2 FQNNGV. CDR3 length: 12 residues. Deletions cut 5 bases from V and 7 bases from J, with 11 bases between. CDR3 in DNA: TGTGCCAGCAGCGCCATAGGGGTGACCCAGTACTTC. It encodes CASSAIGVTQYF.

CDR3 in amino acids: CATSRRSPTSGGQFF. CDR3 coding DNA: TGTGCCACCAGCAGACGATCCCCAACTAGCGGGGGGCAGTTCTTC. The chain uses TRBV15 and TRBJ2-1, with 11 bases aligning to TRBD2. CDR1 and CDR2 (germline): LNHNV, YYDKDF (reference sequence). Trimming at V came to 2 bases and at J to 12 bases, leaving 9 bases not matched to a gene. The length of the CDR3 is 15 residues.

The V and J genes are TRBV6-1 and TRBJ1-1, with D tentatively TRBD1 (6 bases). V lost 6 bases and J 2 bases, leaving 13 bases between the germline ends. The CDR3 is 14 amino acids. In germline, CDR1 is MNHNS, CDR2 SASEGT. The chain's CDR3 is CASRRGEINTEAFF. DNA of the CDR3: TGTGCCAGCAGGAGGGGGGAGATTAACACTGAAGCTTTCTTT.

The J gene is TRBJ2-6, the V gene TRBV28; 7 positions match TRBD2. Trimming removed 7 bases from V and 1 base from J; junction bases left unmatched: 4. Germline CDR1 MDHEN, CDR2 SYDVKM. This CDR3 region has 15 residues. DNA for the CDR3: TGTGCCAGCACCGTGGGGGGGTCTGGGGCCAACGTCCTGACTTTC. It translates to CASTVGGSGANVLTF.

This chain links TRBV5-1 with TRBJ1-2; D ambiguous. Trimming stripped 1 base from V and 3 bases from J, with 7 bases between. The CDR3 loop spans 13 amino acids. Germline V gene sequence: CDR1 SGHRS, CDR2 YFSETQ. CDR3 amino acids: CASSLSEDYGYTF. CDR3 nucleotides: TGCGCCAGCAGCTTGTCGGAAGACTATGGCTACACCTTC.

This clone was observed a few times. The chain recombines TRBV30 with TRBJ1-2; D is perhaps TRBD1 (6 bases). V was shortened by 6 bases and J by 3 bases, with 26 bases between the two germline ends. This CDR3 is 17 amino acids long. Germline assignment: CDR1 GTSNPN and CDR2 SVGIG (reference sequence). Here the CDR3 reads CACGGGDIGRKDYGYTF. Written as DNA, the CDR3 is TGTGCCTGTGGCGGCGGGGACATAGGGCGTAAAGACTATGGCTACACCTTC.

The table lists this clone with a count of one. This chain uses TRBV2 with TRBJ2-5, with TRBD2 as a possible D gene (6 bases). V lost 7 bases, J lost 2 bases, and 14 bases lay in between. The V gene's germline CDR1 is SNHLY and CDR2 FYNNEI. The CDR3 runs to 14 residues. This CDR3 is CASKRRGPQETQYF. The CDR3 DNA follows: TGTGCCAGCAAGCGGAGGGGCCCACAAGAGACCCAGTACTTC.

This clone was counted a single time. The rearrangement links TRBV12-5 to TRBJ2-3, with D perhaps assigned TRBD1 or TRBD2 (5 bases each). From germline, CDR1 is LGHNT and CDR2 FRNRAP. Trimming removed 5 bases at V and 6 bases at J, with 18 bases between. The CDR3 totals 15 residues. CDR3 sequence: CASGAPGTPSDTQYF. In nucleotides, the CDR3 is TGTGCTAGTGGTGCCCCCGGGACCCCATCCGATACGCAGTATTTT.